The source of this T cell receptor beta chain is a study of breast tumors, draining lymph nodes, adjacent tissues. Axillary draining lymph nodes of breast cancer patients supplied the node samples. TCRdb processed the multiplex PCR reads anew with MiXCR; each CDR3 protein has one entry. The table includes 85,000 to 130,000 distinct CDR3 sequences, 21% detected once. Looked up from germline, CDR1 is MNHEY and CDR2 is SVGAGI. V was pared by 5 bases and J by 6 bases, with 15 bases of the junction left unmatched. CDR3 size: 16 residues. This clonotype was seen at least ten times. Its antigen is as yet unknown. Study outcomes and limitations: Luminal-like breast cancer showed significantly greater tumor-nontumor repertoire similarity than basal-like breast cancer did. That most tumor T cells come from lymph nodes remained unproven.

The chain combines TRBV6-5 with TRBJ1-2; 7 bases match TRBD1. The material sequenced was axillary lymph node tissue. This TCR came from a female donor with breast cancer. Some clones in this sample may be carry-over from other donors' samples. For the CDR3, the DNA is TGTGCCAGCAGTAACAGGTGGGGCACAGGGGCGGATGGCTACACCTTC. Translated, it gives CASSNRWGTGADGYTF.